Shown below are 23 T cell receptor beta chains from a single sample sequenced in a study of blood T cell repertoires in COVID-19. Here immunoSEQ multiplex PCR was the method, and the copy in TCRdb shows in-frame clones only, minus some. Of about 87,000 clones in the sample, 89% were seen once. The sequenced sample consisted of peripheral blood. The receptors derive from an elderly woman with active COVID-19.

The rearrangement links TRBV11-2 to TRBJ1-4; no definite D call. Germline V gene data show CDR1 as SGHAT and CDR2 as FQNNGV. Trimming shortened V by 0 bases and J by 4 bases, and 12 bases separated the two germline ends. The CDR3 sequence is 16 residues long. The CDR3 nucleotides are TGTGCCAGCAGCTTAGACACGCCGGACTTTAATGAAAAACTGTTTTTT. Encoded protein: CASSLDTPDFNEKLFF. Full variable domain (missing parts from reference TRBV11-2 and TRBJ1-4): EAGVAQSPRYKIIEKRQSVAFWCNPISGHATLYWYQQILGQGPKLLIQFQNNGVVDDSQLPKDRFSAERLKGVDSTLKIQPAKLEDSAVYLCASSLDTPDFNEKLFFGSGTQLSVL.

The chain recombines TRBV6-1 with TRBJ1-5; D is undetermined. The V end was cut by 3 bases, the J end by 6 bases, with 12 bases between. The germline gives CDR1 MNHNS, CDR2 SASEGT. This CDR3 has 14 residues. The CDR3 spells CASSDAWSGQPQHF. The CDR3 DNA reads as TGTGCCAGCAGTGATGCGTGGTCGGGTCAGCCCCAGCATTTT.

The chain is built from TRBV28 and TRBJ2-7, with 15 bases that match TRBD2. CDR1 and CDR2 (germline): MDHEN, SYDVKM. Trimming cost V 3 bases and J 7 bases; bases outside gene matches: 22. CDR3 length equals 21 residues. The CDR3 DNA follows: TGTGCCAGCAGTTTCGGACGGACTAGCGGGAGGGCCGTCCTCTTTTCGGGGGAGCAGTACTTC. This sequence encodes CASSFGRTSGRAVLFSGEQYF.

This rearrangement joins TRBV5-6 to TRBJ1-5; no clear D. Germline values: CDR1 SGHDT, CDR2 YYEEEE. The V end lost 0 bases, the J end lost 3 bases, and 13 bases lay between the germline ends. The CDR3 has 16 residues. DNA for the CDR3: TGTGCCAGCAGCTTGGGCGGCGATCTTGTCAATCAGCCCCAGCATTTT. This sequence encodes CASSLGGDLVNQPQHF.

This clone was seen once. V gene TRBV14 combines with J gene TRBJ2-1; possible D gene TRBD2, 6 bases. The germline gives CDR1 SGHDN, CDR2 FVKESK. The V gene lost 3 bases and the J gene lost 6 bases, with 21 bases spanning the gap. CDR3 length: 17 amino acids. CDR3 loop: CASSHYPWRDISNEQFF. The DNA of the CDR3 is TGTGCCAGCAGCCACTATCCTTGGCGGGATATATCCAATGAGCAGTTCTTC.

This chain links TRBV7-9 with TRBJ1-2; D remains ambiguous. Germline V CDR1 and CDR2: SEHNR, FQNEAQ (reference sequence). Trimming pared 0 bases from V and 5 bases from J, leaving 7 bases between. The CDR3 is 13 amino acids. CDR3 DNA sequence: TGTGCCAGCAGCTTAGCTAGCAGTTATGGCTACACCTTC. Translating it yields CASSLASSYGYTF. Drawing the rest from reference TRBV7-9 and TRBJ1-2, the complete variable domain is DTGVSQNPRHKITKRGQNVTFRCDPISEHNRLYWYRQTLGQGPEFLTYFQNEAQLEKSRLLSDRFSAERPKGSFSTLEIQRTEQGDSAMYLCASSLASSYGYTFGSGTRLTVV.

The gene calls are TRBV5-4 and TRBJ2-5; the match to TRBD1 covers 7 bases. With 2 bases clipped from V and 4 bases from J, the junction kept 5 bases outside the gene matches. The CDR3 consists of 14 residues. Germline CDR1 is SGHNT and CDR2 is YYREEE (reference sequence). Written as DNA, the CDR3 is TGTGCCAGCAGCTTCACGAACAGGGGAGAGACCCAGTACTTC. Translation gives CASSFTNRGETQYF. Using reference TRBV5-4 and TRBJ2-5 for the parts outside the CDR3, the full variable domain is ETGVTQSPTHLIKTRGQQVTLRCSSQSGHNTVSWYQQALGQGPQFIFQYYREEENGRGNFPPRFSGLQFPNYSSELNVNALELDDSALYLCASSFTNRGETQYFGPGTRLLVL.

The chain is built from TRBV4-2 and TRBJ2-7; 7 bases are a match to TRBD2. V lost 4 bases and J lost 7; bases outside the gene matches: 19. The CDR3 is made up of 17 amino acids. Germline CDR1 reads LGHNA; CDR2 reads YNFKEQ. The chain's CDR3 is CASSRLSRGLGQSEQYF. The CDR3 DNA is TGTGCCAGCAGCCGCCTCAGCAGAGGACTAGGCCAATCAGAGCAGTACTTC.

This sequence joins TRBV19 and TRBJ2-5, with 15 bases fitting TRBD2. The V and J ends lost 5 bases and 5 bases, in that order; junction bases with no gene match: 6. Per germline, CDR1 LNHDA and CDR2 SQIVND (reference sequence). The CDR3 has 16 residues. In nucleotides, the CDR3 is TGTGCCAGTAGTGCCGGGACTAGCGGGAGGTGGGAGACCCAGTACTTC. This gives the protein CASSAGTSGRWETQYF.

The CDR3 DNA is TGTGCCACCAGTCCTGGACAGCATCAGCCCCAGCATTTT. Amino acid sequence: CATSPGQHQPQHF. This rearrangement joins TRBV24-1 to TRBJ1-5; D is possibly TRBD1 (6 bases). Germline V gives CDR1 KGHDR, CDR2 SFDVKD. V was pared by 6 bases and J by 5 bases, with 10 bases between. The CDR3 has 13 amino acids.

The rearrangement links TRBV29-1 to TRBJ1-1, with 7 bases fitting TRBD1. J gave up 1 base and V 0 bases, and 11 bases lay outside the gene matches. The CDR3 is 17 amino acids. Germline CDR1 is SQVTM and CDR2 is ANQGSEA. Here the CDR3 DNA reads TGCAGCGTTGAAGATCGGAACCGGGACAGTGAGAACACTGAAGCTTTCTTT. Its translation is CSVEDRNRDSENTEAFF.

The rearrangement uses TRBV5-1 and TRBJ2-2, with D maybe TRBD2 (6 bases). This CDR3 is 18 amino acids long. Between the trimmed V and J ends, which lost 0 bases and 1 base, there was a span of 16 bases. CDR1 is SGHRS, CDR2 YFSETQ, per germline. For the CDR3, the DNA is TGCGCCAGCAGCTTGGCGGTGGTTAGCGGTTTGAACACCGGGGAGCTGTTTTTT. It specifies CASSLAVVSGLNTGELFF.

The chain links TRBV6-2 or TRBV6-3 to TRBJ2-1; 10 bases fit TRBD2. Germline CDR1 and CDR2: MNHEY and SVGEGT. CDR3 size: 17 residues. With V trimmed by 5 bases and J by 0 bases, 7 bases remained unmatched. The chain's CDR3 is CASSKPSGGGSYNEQFF. In DNA form, the CDR3 reads TGTGCCAGCAGTAAACCTAGCGGGGGAGGCTCCTACAATGAGCAGTTCTTC.

The chain recombines TRBV18 with TRBJ2-7; TRBD1 matches 10 bases. The J segment lost 4 bases and the V segment lost 6 bases, leaving 6 bases of the junction unmatched. CDR1 KGHSH and CDR2 LQKENI come from the germline V gene. CDR3 length equals 14 residues. DNA of the CDR3: TGTGCCAGCTCCCAGGGACAGGGGACGTACGAGCAGTACTTC. Translated, it gives CASSQGQGTYEQYF.

The V call is TRBV28, the J call TRBJ2-7; 10 bases agree with TRBD2. Looked up from germline, CDR1 is MDHEN and CDR2 is SYDVKM. This CDR3 comprises 13 residues. V was clipped by 6 bases and J by 1 base; unmatched bases: 0. CDR3 DNA sequence: TGTGCCAGCAGACTAGCGGGGTCCTACGAGCAGTACTTC. This gives the protein CASRLAGSYEQYF. Together with reference TRBV28 and TRBJ2-7, the CDR3 gives the full variable domain: DVKVTQSSRYLVKRTGEKVFLECVQDMDHENMFWYRQDPGLGLRLIYFSYDVKMKEKGDIPEGYSVSREKKERFSLILESASTNQTSMYLCASRLAGSYEQYFGPGTRLTVT.

The chain uses TRBV7-2 and TRBJ2-3, with D possibly matching TRBD1 (5 bases). Germline lookup yields CDR1 SGHTA and CDR2 FQGNSA. The CDR3 extends over 15 amino acids. The V gene lost 5 bases and the J gene lost 3 bases, with 15 bases spanning the gap. This chain's CDR3 is CASSPDKVRTDTQYF. Here the CDR3 DNA reads TGTGCCAGCAGCCCGGACAAGGTCAGGACAGATACGCAGTATTTT.

The genes are TRBV5-4 and TRBJ2-7, with D possibly matching TRBD2 (5 bases). V lost 0 bases to trimming and J lost 2 bases, with 12 bases between them. CDR1 and CDR2 from the germline V gene are SGHNT and YYREEE (reference sequence). CDR3 size: 15 residues. The CDR3 region has the DNA TGTGCCAGCAGCTTGGGTATTAGCGCTACCTACGAGCAGTACTTC. It yields the protein CASSLGISATYEQYF.

The chain joins TRBV6-1 to TRBJ2-3; 10 nucleotides agree with TRBD2. Per the germline V gene, CDR1 is MNHNS and CDR2 is SASEGT. The CDR3 loop spans 18 amino acids. With V trimmed by 0 bases and J by 4 bases, 10 bases remained unmatched. CDR3 protein: CASSEAVRASGSSDTQYF. CDR3 coding DNA: TGTGCCAGCAGTGAAGCCGTTAGGGCTAGCGGGAGCTCAGATACGCAGTATTTT.

V and J are TRBV4-1 and TRBJ2-4, with D hard to call. The CDR3 is 16 amino acids. V lost 4 bases and J lost 2, with 15 bases in between. Germline CDR1 MGHRA, CDR2 YSYEKL. CDR3 in amino acids: CASSPRSQVTKNIQYF. CDR3 in DNA: TGCGCCAGCAGCCCCAGAAGCCAGGTTACCAAAAACATTCAGTACTTC.

The chain links TRBV10-3 to TRBJ1-1; a weak D match, TRBD1 (5 bases). V dropped 5 bases and J dropped 8 bases, with 12 bases sitting between them. Germline-derived CDR1 and CDR2 are ENHRY and SYGVKD. The CDR3 has 12 amino acids. For the CDR3, the DNA is TGTGCCATCAGTCGGGACTCCGACGAAGCTTTCTTT. Its protein product is CAISRDSDEAFF.

V and J are TRBV7-2 and TRBJ2-7; TRBD2 aligns across 12 bases. Per germline, CDR1 SGHTA and CDR2 FQGNSA. Losses at the gene ends were 3 bases for V and 7 bases for J; bases not matched to a gene: 7. The CDR3 consists of 15 residues. CDR3 sequence: CASSLTSGGAGEQYF. The CDR3 nucleotides are TGTGCCAGCAGCTTGACTAGCGGGGGAGCTGGGGAGCAGTACTTC. The whole variable domain, filled in from reference TRBV7-2 and TRBJ2-7, reads GAGVSQSPSNKVTEKGKDVELRCDPISGHTALYWYRQSLGQGLEFLIYFQGNSAPDKSGLPSDRFSAERTGGSVSTLTIQRTQQEDSAVYLCASSLTSGGAGEQYFGPGTRLTVT.

The chain combines TRBV30 with TRBJ2-5; 8 bases match TRBD2. Germline CDR1 is GTSNPN and CDR2 is SVGIG (reference sequence). The CDR3 is made up of 15 amino acids. J gave up 1 base and V 1 base, and 5 bases lay outside the gene matches. This CDR3 is CAWSDTSGFQETQYF. CDR3 in DNA: TGTGCCTGGAGTGACACTAGCGGATTCCAAGAGACCCAGTACTTC.

V gene TRBV19 combines with J gene TRBJ1-5; 7 nucleotides align to TRBD1. The CDR3 is made up of 13 amino acids. Germline CDR1 LNHDA, CDR2 SQIVND (reference sequence). With V trimmed by 5 bases and J by 6 bases, 4 bases remained unmatched. CDR3 sequence: CASSDRAVQPQHF. CDR3 sequence (DNA): TGTGCCAGTAGTGACAGGGCTGTTCAGCCCCAGCATTTT.